This TCR beta chain was captured by sequencing in a study of blood T cells in healthy people across ages. Primers used in a second PCR of about 7 to 12 cycles were a sample-barcoded 5' primer and a J-beta primer mix. Every cDNA molecule carried a tag from a template-switch adaptor bearing 12 random nucleotides. Every sample returned 2.5 million or more CDR3-containing paired-end reads. Using its own MiXCR run on the 5' RACE reads, TCRdb lists one record per CDR3 protein. The table records 650,000 to 700,000 distinct CDR3 sequences, roughly 30% of them present only once. This CDR3 has 13 residues. Trimming took 10 bases from V and 3 from J, leaving 15 bases between them. Looked up from germline, CDR1 is SNHLY and CDR2 is FYNNEI. PBMCs, at least 6.5 million per sample, were isolated.

The sequence came from a woman aged 80 or over in good health. The material sequenced was blood. V and J are TRBV2 and TRBJ1-2; D gene uncertain. CDR3: CAIGGGLDYGYTF. CDR3 nucleotides: TGTGCCATCGGAGGAGGACTGGACTATGGCTACACCTTC. Complete variable domain (other parts from reference TRBV2 and TRBJ1-2): EPEVTQTPSHQVTQMGQEVILRCVPISNHLYFYWYRQILGQKVEFLVSFYNNEISEKSEIFDDQFSVERPDGSNFTLKIRSTKLEDSAMYFCAIGGGLDYGYTFGSGTRLTVV.